The text below deals with one TCR beta chain. Its antigen is not known. The data were taken from a study of cytomegalovirus exposure and HLA in healthy donors. Regarding the study as a whole: Specific recognition of CMV antigens was confirmed in vitro for three chains (all CMV-associated).

The PCR contained 60 Vbeta and 13 Jbeta primers. Method: immunoSEQ multiplex PCR; TCRdb's copy keeps in-frame clones and lacks some. This sample has some 130,000 clones, with 60% to 85% found just once. The TCR sequence derives from a woman in her forties in good health and CMV-seronegative. The material sequenced was PBMCs.

The CDR3 reads CATTEQAGGYEQYF. The CDR3 DNA sequence: TGTGCCACCACAGAGCAGGCGGGAGGCTACGAGCAGTACTTC. The V call is TRBV27, the J call TRBJ2-7, with TRBD2 matching 8 bases. The length of the CDR3 is 14 residues. J gave up 3 bases and V 10 bases, and 11 bases lay outside the gene matches. The germline CDR1 and CDR2 sequences are MNHEY and SMNVEV (reference sequence).